Each of the 17 T cell receptor beta chains below was sequenced from the same sample in a study of identifying expanded T cells in peripheral blood (dated by TCRdb to the late 2010s). The library was built by means of the immunoSEQ multiplex PCR assay. TCRdb holds this immuneACCESS table with in-frame rearrangements only. Some clones are missing; in checked studies, unresolved V genes explain under half, and the rest has no known cause. A total of about 100,000 clones appear in this sample, around 88% of them only once. The ten largest make up 5.6% of the sample. The sequencing sample was made of blood. These receptors were collected from a person aged 18 to 75 in good health.

The sample holds a few counts of this clone. The chain uses TRBV19 and TRBJ1-1; TRBD1 matches 9 bases. Losses at the gene ends were 7 bases for V and 3 bases for J; bases not matched to a gene: 12. Germline CDR1 reads LNHDA; CDR2 reads SQIVND (reference sequence). The CDR3 has 16 residues. The CDR3 nucleotides are TGTGCCAGTACCGGGACAGGGTCGGTGCTAGACACTGAAGCTTTCTTT. It is translated as CASTGTGSVLDTEAFF.

This rearrangement joins TRBV7-9 to TRBJ1-1; 8 bases are shared with TRBD1. The CDR3 sequence is 15 residues long. J gave up 5 bases and V 5 bases, and 10 bases lay outside the gene matches. Germline V gives CDR1 SEHNR, CDR2 FQNEAQ (reference sequence). The CDR3: CASSRSGQGSTEAFF. The CDR3 DNA sequence: TGTGCCAGCAGCCGCAGCGGACAGGGTTCGACTGAAGCTTTCTTT. Complete variable domain (other parts from reference TRBV7-9 and TRBJ1-1): DTGVSQNPRHKITKRGQNVTFRCDPISEHNRLYWYRQTLGQGPEFLTYFQNEAQLEKSRLLSDRFSAERPKGSFSTLEIQRTEQGDSAMYLCASSRSGQGSTEAFFGQGTRLTVV.

The chain employs TRBV6-5 and TRBJ2-7; the D gene is possibly TRBD2 (5 bases). In germline, CDR1 is MNHEY, CDR2 SVGAGI. The CDR3 sequence is 11 residues long. Trimming shortened V by 4 bases and J by 6 bases, and 7 bases separated the two germline ends. The CDR3 here is CASSWTFEQYF. The CDR3 DNA is TGTGCCAGCAGTTGGACTTTCGAGCAGTACTTC.

The rearrangement uses TRBV5-5 and TRBJ1-2, with TRBD1 as a possible D gene (5 bases). The CDR3 sequence is 14 residues long. V was cut by 6 bases and J by 6 bases, with 18 bases left in between. Germline V lookup: CDR1 SGHKS, CDR2 YYEKEE (reference sequence). DNA of the CDR3: TGTGCCAGCATCCCCGGGGGTGGGATGGATGGCTACACCTTC. This gives the protein CASIPGGGMDGYTF.

The chain links TRBV9 to TRBJ1-2; the D is unclear. Germline CDR1 and CDR2: SGDLS and YYNGEE. The CDR3 is 10 residues long. With 3 bases removed from V and 8 bases from J, the gap between germline ends came to 5 bases. DNA for the CDR3: TGTGCCAGCAGCGGACTGGGCTACACCTTC. Encoded protein: CASSGLGYTF.

The chain couples TRBV23-1 to TRBJ1-2; D gene unclear. TRBV23-1 is filed as an ORF, its function uncertain. V lost 3 bases to trimming and J lost 0 bases, with 5 bases between them. The length of the CDR3 is 13 residues. CDR3 in DNA: TGCGCCAGCAGTCAGGGTGCTAACTATGGCTACACCTTC. Translated, it gives CASSQGANYGYTF.

The chain has TRBV6-5 and TRBJ1-1; tentatively, D is TRBD1 (5 bases). The CDR3 consists of 15 residues. CDR1 is MNHEY, CDR2 SVGAGI, per germline. V was shortened by 1 base and J by 1 base, with 10 bases between the two germline ends. The CDR3 region has the DNA TGTGCCAGCAGTTACTTCGGGGGGGGGAACACTGAAGCTTTCTTT. As protein: CASSYFGGGNTEAFF.

The V call is TRBV9, the J call TRBJ2-7, with D perhaps TRBD1 (5 bases). Trimming pared 0 bases from V and 6 bases from J, leaving 16 bases between. CDR1 and CDR2 (germline): SGDLS, YYNGEE. The CDR3 runs 15 residues. The CDR3 DNA reads as TGTGCCAGCAGCGTAGAAGGGGCGTCGGAGCGCGAGCAGTACTTC. Translating it yields CASSVEGASEREQYF.

The chain uses TRBV27 and TRBJ2-7; D may correspond to TRBD1 or TRBD2 (5 bases each). Germline CDR1 MNHEY, CDR2 SMNVEV (reference sequence). The CDR3 consists of 15 residues. V was pared by 3 bases and J by 2 bases, with 14 bases between. The CDR3 bases are TGTGCCAGCAGTTTCGTCCCGGGGACCCCCTACGAGCAGTACTTC. Translated: CASSFVPGTPYEQYF.

The chain links TRBV7-2 to TRBJ1-2; D is possibly TRBD1 (5 bases). Germline V gene data show CDR1 as SGHTA and CDR2 as FQGNSA. V dropped 5 bases and J dropped 7 bases, with 20 bases sitting between them. The CDR3 covers 15 residues. The CDR3, as DNA: TGTGCCAGCAGCCTCGGGACGGGGAGGGATCGTGGCTACACCTTC. Protein sequence: CASSLGTGRDRGYTF.

In its sample, this clone was seen once. The chain is built from TRBV11-2 and TRBJ2-7, with no clear D. Trimming took 5 bases from V and 3 from J, leaving 14 bases between them. CDR1 is SGHAT, CDR2 FQNNGV, per germline. CDR3 length: 14 amino acids. CDR3 sequence (DNA): TGTGCCAGCAGCCCGGACGCGGCAAGCTACGAGCAGTACTTC. Translating gives CASSPDAASYEQYF.

The rearrangement links TRBV9 to TRBJ2-7; 9 nucleotides match TRBD2. Germline V gives CDR1 SGDLS, CDR2 YYNGEE. V shed 3 bases and J 4 bases; nucleotides not matched to a gene: 11. The CDR3 runs to 16 residues. CDR3 nucleotide sequence: TGTGCCAGCAGCGATACCTTGGGACTAGCACTTTACGAGCAGTACTTC. Translating it yields CASSDTLGLALYEQYF.

The chain uses TRBV11-2 and TRBJ1-6, with D uncertain. The CDR3 runs to 14 residues. Trimming took 2 bases from V and 6 from J, leaving 8 bases between them. Per germline, CDR1 SGHAT and CDR2 FQNNGV. DNA of the CDR3: TGTGCCAGCAGCTTATTCGACTTTAATTCACCCCTCCACTTT. Protein sequence: CASSLFDFNSPLHF.

The V call is TRBV6-5, the J call TRBJ1-6, with no clear D. The CDR3 runs to 15 residues. The V end lost 11 bases, the J end lost 6 bases, and 20 bases lay between the germline ends. Looked up from germline, CDR1 is MNHEY and CDR2 is SVGAGI. This CDR3 reads CACSAGRVPNSPLHF. The CDR3 coding sequence is TGTGCCTGCTCTGCCGGGAGGGTCCCTAATTCACCCCTCCACTTT.

The chain joins TRBV19 to TRBJ1-3; 8 bases are shared with TRBD1. CDR1 is LNHDA, CDR2 SQIVND, per germline (reference sequence). This CDR3 spans 15 amino acids. The V gene end was trimmed by 9 bases and the J gene end by 0 bases; junction bases not matched to a gene: 7. The CDR3 spells CASRGQAHSGNTIYF. Here the CDR3 DNA reads TGTGCCAGCAGGGGACAGGCCCACTCTGGAAACACCATATATTTT.

This chain uses TRBV7-8 with TRBJ1-3; possible D gene TRBD1, 6 bases. V was pared by 8 bases and J by 5 bases, with 22 bases between. Germline CDR1 is SGHVS and CDR2 is FQNEAQ. This CDR3 region has 16 residues. In nucleotides, the CDR3 is TGTGCCAGCCTGGAGGGGGTGGATCTGCTCCGAAACACCATATATTTT. It codes for CASLEGVDLLRNTIYF.

The chain couples TRBV2 to TRBJ1-5; no clear D gene. The CDR3 extends over 14 amino acids. V lost 5 bases, J lost 5 bases, and 13 bases lay in between. Germline loops: CDR1 SNHLY, CDR2 FYNNEI. For the CDR3, the DNA is TGTGCCAGCAGTCGACTCCCGAGAGATCAGCCCCAGCATTTT. Amino acids: CASSRLPRDQPQHF.